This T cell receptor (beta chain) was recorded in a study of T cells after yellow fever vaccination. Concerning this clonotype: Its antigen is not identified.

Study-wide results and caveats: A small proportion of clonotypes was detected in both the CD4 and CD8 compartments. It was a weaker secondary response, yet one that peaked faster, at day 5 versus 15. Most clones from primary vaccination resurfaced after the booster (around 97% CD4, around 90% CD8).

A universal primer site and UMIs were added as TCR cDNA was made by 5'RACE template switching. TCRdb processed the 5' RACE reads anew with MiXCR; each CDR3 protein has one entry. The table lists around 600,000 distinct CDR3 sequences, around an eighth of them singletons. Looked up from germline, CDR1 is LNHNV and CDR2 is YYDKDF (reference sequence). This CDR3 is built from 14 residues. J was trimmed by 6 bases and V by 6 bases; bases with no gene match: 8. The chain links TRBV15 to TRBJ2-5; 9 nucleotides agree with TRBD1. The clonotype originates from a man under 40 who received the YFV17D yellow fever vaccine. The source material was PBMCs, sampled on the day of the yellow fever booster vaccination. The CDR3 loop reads CATRVDRGQQTQYF. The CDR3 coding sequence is TGTGCCACCAGGGTGGACAGGGGACAGCAGACCCAGTACTTC.